Included here is one T cell receptor beta chain sequence, with context. Its antigen remains unidentified. No much larger clone is present one base from it, and per-base qualities are unavailable. Including the terminal cysteine and phenylalanine, the CDR3 comprises 12 residues. The DNA shown is the 36-base CDR3, in frame from base 1. CDR1 and CDR2 were assigned from the germline V gene (reference sequence) as LNHDA and SQIVND. V is clipped by 5 bases and J by 12 bases, and the sequence between their germline boundaries is 16 bases long. The data belong to a study of blood T cell repertoires in COVID-19 (TCRdb year 2020). Background on the whole study: Collaborator samples came from the United States, Italy and Spain and covered acute and convalescent phases of COVID-19. Sample metadata almost always included a de-identified subject ID, COVID-19 status, age in years and sex. Samples were obtained from the ongoing ImmuneRACE study (first 160 participants) and from 1,254 subjects provided by 6 global collaborators. The prospective study material was composed of cDNA or gDNA derived from T cells, B-cell-depleted T cells, or PBMCs. Where available, HLA class I and class II types were obtained from metadata supplied by the sample provider rather than from assay-based typing. The repertoires were released in a freely available public database intended as a resource for research on the immune response to SARS-CoV-2. The dataset comprised deeply sampled blood TCRbeta repertoires from subjects exposed to, actively infected with, or recovered from COVID-19. What the research found in general, with its limitations: The quantity of clinical and demographic metadata differed by source and by participant and was supplied without curation.

TCRbeta CDR3 regions were amplified from genomic DNA by means of the immunoSEQ Assay, a bias-controlled multiplex PCR. Per the authors' processing: The number of nucleated cells in each sample was estimated by amplification of reference gene primers within the assay. To quantify the absolute abundance of each unique TCRbeta CDR3 rearrangement, sequence reads were collapsed and filtered. For each sample, productive Simpson clonality was calculated by taking the square root of Simpson's diversity index across productive rearrangements. TCRdb mirrors the immuneACCESS table, restricted to in-frame sequences. Some clones are absent from its copies; in checked studies, under half trace to an unresolved V gene, and the reason for the others is unknown. V, J and clone size are those of that table, while D and trimming were read from the DNA. For this sample there are some 250,000 clones; approximately 84% appear just once. 15% to 17% of the sample is held by the ten biggest clonotypes.

In the prospective study, participants were roughly 18 to 89 years old, resided in about two dozen geographic areas of the United States, and were enrolled through a virtual design. To assign participants to cohorts, the prospective study relied on clinical history that participants themselves reported in a screening survey and a study questionnaire. Recovered participants in ImmuneRACE Cohort 3 were defined as having two consecutive negative NP/OP PCR tests, clearance from a healthcare professional, or resolution of symptoms. In the prospective study, whole blood, serum and a nasopharyngeal or oropharyngeal swab were collected from each participant by mobile phlebotomists. Participants in the prospective study had the option to provide additional blood draws and questionnaires over a roughly 2-month period. Blood samples from the prospective study were shipped frozen or at room temperature prior to DNA extraction.

Sequencing input: PBMCs or T cells enriched from blood (not recorded which). The clonotype originates from a man aged 18 to 30 who had recovered from COVID-19. In this chain, TRBV19 is recombined with TRBJ1-1, with TRBD1 perhaps the D gene, on 6 matching bases. The nucleotides are TGTGCCAGTAGTCGGGACACAAAACCAACTTTCTTT. Its amino acids are CASSRDTKPTFF.